What follows is one T cell receptor (beta chain) and its context. Germline V gene lookup returns CDR1 MGHRA and CDR2 YSYEKL. V was clipped by 0 bases and J by 6 bases, with 17 bases between them. CDR3 size: 16 residues. Sequencing used immunoSEQ multiplex PCR; TCRdb keeps in-frame clones, though not all of them. The data hold around 120,000 clones, with roughly nine tenths observed a single time. This sample is part of a study of control samples from healthy donors and cancer patients. This rearrangement joins TRBV4-1 to TRBJ1-2; no firm D call. The sequenced material came from blood. The sequence was obtained from a woman between 18 and 30 years old in good health. CDR3 nucleotides: TGCGCCAGCAGCCAAGAACCTTCGGGGAGTGTCAATGGCTACACCTTC. It yields the protein CASSQEPSGSVNGYTF.